Presented here are 4 T cell receptor beta chains from one specimen sequenced in a study of blood T cell repertoires in COVID-19. Sequencing used immunoSEQ multiplex PCR; TCRdb keeps in-frame clones, though not all of them. This sample carries fewer than 100,000 clones, around 90% of them seen once, and the ten largest clones take around 5%. What was sequenced was peripheral blood. The receptors stem from a woman older than 75 with acute or convalescent COVID-19.

The chain carries TRBV7-8 and TRBJ1-5; 7 nucleotides align to TRBD1. With V trimmed by 5 bases and J by 0 bases, 10 bases remained unmatched. In germline, CDR1 is SGHVS, CDR2 FQNEAQ. The CDR3 spans 17 residues. The CDR3 loop is CASSPRTGTASNQPQHF. DNA for the CDR3: TGTGCCAGCAGCCCCCGCACCGGGACAGCTAGCAATCAGCCCCAGCATTTT.

J is TRBJ2-7 and V is TRBV13; TRBD1 matches 7 bases. The germline gives CDR1 PRHDT, CDR2 FYEKMQ (reference sequence). Trimming took 4 bases from V and 2 from J; bases not matched to a gene: 8. The CDR3 has 15 residues. The CDR3 bases are TGTGCCAGCAGCTCTAGACGACAGGGTACCTACGAGCAGTACTTC. Protein sequence: CASSSRRQGTYEQYF.

This clone has only one observation. The chain is built from TRBV14 and TRBJ1-2; 7 bases line up with TRBD1. Germline CDR1 and CDR2: SGHDN and FVKESK. J lost 3 bases, V lost 1 base, and 5 bases had no gene match. This CDR3 is 15 amino acids long. CDR3 region: CASSQGLDRDYGYTF. The CDR3 DNA is TGTGCCAGCAGCCAAGGACTAGACAGGGACTATGGCTACACCTTC.

This clone turned up a few times. This chain links TRBV19 with TRBJ2-3; D gene ambiguous. The CDR3 has 12 residues. Germline assignment: CDR1 LNHDA and CDR2 SQIVND (reference sequence). V was shortened by 5 bases and J by 2 bases, with 5 bases between the two germline ends. The CDR3 region is CASSLNTDTQYF. The DNA of the CDR3 is TGTGCCAGTAGTCTAAACACAGATACGCAGTATTTT.